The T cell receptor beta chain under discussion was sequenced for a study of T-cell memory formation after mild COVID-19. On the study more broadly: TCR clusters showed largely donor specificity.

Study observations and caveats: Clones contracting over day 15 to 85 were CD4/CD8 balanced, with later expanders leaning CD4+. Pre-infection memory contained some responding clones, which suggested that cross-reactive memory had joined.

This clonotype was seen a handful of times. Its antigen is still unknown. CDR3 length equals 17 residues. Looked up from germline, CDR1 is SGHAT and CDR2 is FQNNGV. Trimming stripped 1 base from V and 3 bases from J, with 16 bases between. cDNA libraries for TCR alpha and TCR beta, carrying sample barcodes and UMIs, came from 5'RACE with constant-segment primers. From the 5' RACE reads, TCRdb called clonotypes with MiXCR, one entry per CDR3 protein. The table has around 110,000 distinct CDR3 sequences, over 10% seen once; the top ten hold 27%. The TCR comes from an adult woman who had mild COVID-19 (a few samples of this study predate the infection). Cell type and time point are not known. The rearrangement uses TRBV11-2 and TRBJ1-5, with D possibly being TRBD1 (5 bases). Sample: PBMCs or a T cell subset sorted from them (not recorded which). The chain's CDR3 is CASSLGMGGRNNQPQHF. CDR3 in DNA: TGTGCCAGCAGCTTAGGGATGGGGGGAAGGAACAATCAGCCCCAGCATTTT.